The clone carrying this T cell receptor beta chain was seen a few times. Its antigen is not identified. The data originate from a study of a mutant IDH1 vaccine in newly diagnosed glioma. Across the study: Investigators started vaccination 4-6 weeks after radiotherapy alone, or with temozolomide cycles. Patients arrived already treated with radiotherapy, temozolomide, or both, most having had both.

Time point in this sample: week 47, end of study. The study gave 300 ug of mutant IDH1 20-mer peptide per vaccine dose, with topical imiquimod. New WHO grade 3 or 4 astrocytomas that were IDH1-mutant and ATRX-lost had been found in donors. V was clipped by 0 bases and J by 3 bases; unmatched bases: 9. Germline V gene data show CDR1 as SGHRS and CDR2 as YFSETQ. There are 17 residues in the CDR3. The data were produced by immunoSEQ multiplex PCR, yet TCRdb's version contains in-frame clones alone and is incomplete. The sample gives around 23,000 clones, roughly 80% of which show up once; 2.8% is in the top ten.

V usage is TRBV5-1 and J usage is TRBJ2-4; 7 bases are shared with TRBD2. The input for sequencing was PBMCs, taken from a glioma patient whose treatment included an IDH1 peptide vaccine. The receptor's source is a man aged 35 to 55 with glioma. The CDR3 nucleotides are TGCGCCAGCAGCTTGGTGGGGGGGGGTTGGGACAAAAACATTCAGTACTTC. Protein sequence: CASSLVGGGWDKNIQYF.